One T cell receptor beta chain is described in this entry. The data were taken from a study of blood T cell repertoires in COVID-19. Data came from immunoSEQ multiplex PCR; TCRdb stores just in-frame clones and leaves some out. The table records fewer than 75,000 clones, approximately 79% of them present only once. The sequence was collected from a woman aged 60-70 years with acute or convalescent COVID-19. Material for sequencing was peripheral blood.

CDR3 nucleotide sequence: TGCGCCAGCAGCTTGTCGGCGACTAGCGGGGGTTCCTACAATGAGCAGTTCTTC. This sequence encodes CASSLSATSGGSYNEQFF. The chain uses TRBV5-1 and TRBJ2-1; TRBD2 agrees at 12 bases. Germline lookup yields CDR1 SGHRS and CDR2 YFSETQ. This CDR3 comprises 18 residues. V shed 1 base and J 1 base; nucleotides not matched to a gene: 6.